This T cell receptor beta chain was captured in a study of cytomegalovirus exposure and HLA in healthy donors. General observations from the study: Some public TCRs appeared in many individuals, while most sequences were rare. For cytomegalovirus status, the classifier reportedly gave diagnoses with high specificity and sensitivity. The authors enumerated roughly 180 TCR beta chains as linked to cytomegalovirus.

Per the germline V gene, CDR1 is SQVTM and CDR2 is ANQGSEA. The ends were cut back, 3 bases at V and 3 bases at J, with 17 bases in the middle. There are 15 residues in the CDR3. The assay was immunoSEQ multiplex PCR, and TCRdb's table has in-frame clones only and misses some. The data hold 150,000 to 200,000 clones, with 80% to 90% observed a single time. Remarks on this clone: Its antigen is still unknown.

This chain links TRBV29-1 with TRBJ1-2; a possible D gene is TRBD1 (6 bases). This receptor was identified in a woman under 40 in good health and CMV-seronegative. The specimen was PBMCs. The CDR3 DNA sequence: TGCAGCGTTGATAACGACCGGGACAAAGACTATGGCTACACCTTC. Protein sequence: CSVDNDRDKDYGYTF.